One and the same sample provided the 30 T cell receptor beta chains below, sequenced in a study of blood T cell repertoires in COVID-19. TCRdb's table, derived via immunoSEQ multiplex PCR, lists solely in-frame clones and lacks some. The repertoire has 200,000 or so clones, approximately 91% of them found once; the top ten carry roughly 5.6%. The sample consisted of peripheral blood. The receptors come from a woman in her forties who had recovered from COVID-19.

The chain links TRBV28 to TRBJ2-7; 9 positions match TRBD1. V dropped 6 bases and J dropped 5; count of bases not matched to a gene: 11. The CDR3 extends over 15 amino acids. Germline V gene lookup returns CDR1 MDHEN and CDR2 SYDVKM. For the CDR3, the DNA is TGTGCCAGCAGCCTAAGGACAGGGGCTATCCACGAGCAGTACTTC. Amino acids: CASSLRTGAIHEQYF.

The chain couples TRBV18 to TRBJ2-7; 14 nucleotides match TRBD2. With V trimmed by 3 bases and J by 4 bases, 5 bases remained unmatched. The V gene's germline CDR1 is KGHSH and CDR2 LQKENI. The CDR3 spans 16 residues. The CDR3 DNA reads as TGTGCCAGCTCACCGGCCGGGACTAGCGGGAGTTACGAGCAGTACTTC. Its translation: CASSPAGTSGSYEQYF.

This chain uses TRBV7-9 with TRBJ2-3; TRBD2 matches 10 bases. The V gene's germline CDR1 is SEHNR and CDR2 FQNEAQ (reference sequence). CDR3 size: 17 residues. The V and J ends lost 1 base and 3 bases, in that order; junction bases with no gene match: 7. This CDR3 is CASSLGSLAGVTDTQYF. CDR3 coding DNA: TGTGCCAGCAGCTTAGGATCCCTAGCGGGAGTTACAGATACGCAGTATTTT. Using reference TRBV7-9 and TRBJ2-3 for the parts outside the CDR3, the full variable domain is DTGVSQNPRHKITKRGQNVTFRCDPISEHNRLYWYRQTLGQGPEFLTYFQNEAQLEKSRLLSDRFSAERPKGSFSTLEIQRTEQGDSAMYLCASSLGSLAGVTDTQYFGPGTRLTVL.

V gene TRBV11-2 combines with J gene TRBJ1-5, with D possibly matching TRBD1 (5 bases). The CDR3 contains 15 residues. The germline V gene encodes CDR1 SGHAT and CDR2 FQNNGV. V was clipped by 3 bases and J by 3 bases, with 12 bases between them. The DNA for the CDR3 is TGTGCCAGCAGCTTTGACGGACATAACAATCAGCCCCAGCATTTT. Encoded protein: CASSFDGHNNQPQHF.

V is TRBV19 and J is TRBJ2-3; no firm D call. Germline V gives CDR1 LNHDA, CDR2 SQIVND (reference sequence). CDR3 size: 13 residues. Between the trimmed V and J ends, which lost 1 base and 6 bases, there was a span of 8 bases. CDR3 sequence reads: CASSIVATDTQYF. DNA for the CDR3: TGTGCCAGTAGTATAGTAGCTACGGATACGCAGTATTTT.

The chain carries TRBV11-2 and TRBJ1-5, with a tentative D call TRBD1 (5 bases). The ends were cut back, 3 bases at V and 5 bases at J, with 11 bases in the middle. The CDR3 extends over 14 amino acids. From germline, CDR1 is SGHAT and CDR2 FQNNGV. Here the CDR3 reads CASSFLGADQPQHF. The CDR3 bases are TGTGCCAGCAGCTTTCTAGGGGCCGATCAGCCCCAGCATTTT.

The chain uses TRBV30 and TRBJ1-2; no firm D call. Deletions cut 0 bases from V and 6 bases from J, with 8 bases between. In germline, CDR1 is GTSNPN, CDR2 SVGIG (reference sequence). The CDR3 totals 12 residues. The CDR3 protein is CAWSVQINGYTF. CDR3 DNA: TGTGCCTGGAGTGTACAGATTAATGGCTACACCTTC.

DNA for the CDR3: TGCGCCAGCACTTTAGGGGATAAGACTGAAGCTTTCTTT. It encodes CASTLGDKTEAFF. The genes are TRBV5-1 and TRBJ1-1; possibly TRBD1 for D (5 bases). The CDR3 runs 13 residues. Per the germline V gene, CDR1 is SGHRS and CDR2 is YFSETQ. V lost 6 bases to trimming and J lost 5 bases, with 14 bases between them.

Written as DNA, the CDR3 is TGTGCCAGCAGCCAAGATGGCTTCTCCGAGCAGTACTTC. Protein product: CASSQDGFSEQYF. This chain uses TRBV3-1 (or the pseudogene TRBV3-2) with TRBJ2-7; D gene ambiguous. The V end was cut by 0 bases, the J end by 6 bases, with 9 bases between. Germline V gene sequence: CDR1 LGHDT, CDR2 YNNKEL (reference sequence). This CDR3 is built from 13 residues.

This clone came up once. The chain recombines TRBV4-1 with TRBJ1-1, with D uncertain. Trimming removed 0 bases at V and 6 bases at J, with 17 bases between. CDR3 length: 16 residues. Germline V gene sequence: CDR1 MGHRA, CDR2 YSYEKL. The CDR3 nucleotides read TGCGCCAGCAGCCAAGAGAATATACTATTAGACCCTGAAGCTTTCTTT. Protein sequence: CASSQENILLDPEAFF.

The V call is TRBV7-6, the J call TRBJ1-2; maybe TRBD1 (6 bases). Germline values: CDR1 SGHVS, CDR2 FNYEAQ. The V gene lost 1 base and the J gene lost 7 bases, with 16 bases spanning the gap. There are 15 residues in the CDR3. The CDR3 DNA follows: TGTGCCAGCAGCTTAGGATGGGGGGGCTCAGGTGGCTACACCTTC. This sequence encodes CASSLGWGGSGGYTF.

The CDR3 loop reads CASSYFRGGPNTEAFF. DNA of the CDR3: TGTGCCAGCAGTTACTTCCGGGGGGGACCTAACACTGAAGCTTTCTTT. The chain combines TRBV6-2 or TRBV6-3 with TRBJ1-1; D might be TRBD1 (5 bases). The germline V and J ends were trimmed by 1 base and 2 bases, with 14 bases remaining between them. Germline-derived CDR1 and CDR2 are MNHEY and SVGEGT. CDR3 length equals 16 residues.

CDR3 DNA: TGTGCCAGCTCACCAGACAGGATGAGGGGCTACACCTTC. As protein: CASSPDRMRGYTF. V usage is TRBV18 and J usage is TRBJ1-2, with D perhaps TRBD1 (6 bases). The V end was cut by 2 bases, the J end by 8 bases, with 12 bases between. The CDR3 is 13 residues long. CDR1 and CDR2 from the germline V gene are KGHSH and LQKENI.

In nucleotides, the CDR3 is TGTGCCAGCAGTGACGACAGTCGGGCTGGCGGGGAGCTGTTTTTT. Amino acids: CASSDDSRAGGELFF. The genes are TRBV28 and TRBJ2-2; TRBD1 might be the D (5 bases). Germline loops: CDR1 MDHEN, CDR2 SYDVKM. Trimming took 5 bases from V and 7 from J, leaving 17 bases between them. The CDR3 consists of 15 residues.

This chain links TRBV9 with TRBJ2-5; the match to TRBD1 covers 7 bases. This CDR3 has 17 residues. The germline CDR1 and CDR2 sequences are SGDLS and YYNGEE. V gave up 4 bases and J gave up 0 bases; unmatched junction bases: 12. CDR3 sequence: CASSPTRQGSYQETQYF. The CDR3 DNA follows: TGTGCCAGCAGCCCAACAAGACAGGGATCGTACCAAGAGACCCAGTACTTC.

The V gene is TRBV28, the J gene TRBJ2-7; 9 nucleotides agree with TRBD1. The CDR3 has 15 residues. CDR1 and CDR2 from the germline V gene are MDHEN and SYDVKM. V shed 5 bases, J shed 1 base, and the junction held 6 bases outside the gene matches. The CDR3 nucleotides read TGTGCCAGCAGTCCCCTAGGGACAGGGTCCTACGAGCAGTACTTC. This sequence encodes CASSPLGTGSYEQYF.

The CDR3 bases are TGTGCCTGGAGTGTTGGTGGTAAACTAAAGCCCAATCAGCCCCAGCATTTT. Translation: CAWSVGGKLKPNQPQHF. The chain is built from TRBV30 and TRBJ1-5; no definite D call. CDR3 length equals 17 residues. V was trimmed by 0 bases and J by 3 bases, leaving 18 bases between them. The germline CDR1 and CDR2 sequences are GTSNPN and SVGIG (reference sequence).

The chain joins TRBV7-9 to TRBJ1-1; 7 bases fit TRBD1. There are 15 residues in the CDR3. With V trimmed by 1 base and J by 6 bases, 8 bases remained unmatched. Germline CDR1 reads SEHNR; CDR2 reads FQNEAQ (reference sequence). The CDR3 DNA follows: TGTGCCAGCAGCTTAGTAGCAGGAGGGACAGCTGAAGCTTTCTTT. As protein: CASSLVAGGTAEAFF.

V and J are TRBV9 and TRBJ1-1; 8 nucleotides agree with TRBD1. The CDR3 loop spans 15 amino acids. With 0 bases clipped from V and 4 bases from J, the junction kept 5 bases outside the gene matches. Looked up from germline, CDR1 is SGDLS and CDR2 is YYNGEE. CDR3 in DNA: TGTGCCAGCAGCGTAGACGGACAGGGCCTCACTGAAGCTTTCTTT. It specifies CASSVDGQGLTEAFF.

This clone was counted between two and nine times. This chain links TRBV6-1 with TRBJ1-5, with 8 positions matching TRBD1. Unmatched junction bases numbered 4, after V lost 0 bases and J lost 3 bases. The CDR3 is made up of 16 amino acids. The germline CDR1 and CDR2 sequences are MNHNS and SASEGT. CDR3 sequence: CASSEAPGQDNQPQHF. The CDR3, as DNA: TGTGCCAGCAGTGAAGCCCCGGGACAGGACAATCAGCCCCAGCATTTT.

V is TRBV6-1 and J is TRBJ2-1; 7 bases line up with TRBD1. V was clipped by 0 bases and J by 5 bases; unmatched bases: 4. The CDR3 totals 15 residues. Per germline, CDR1 MNHNS and CDR2 SASEGT. The DNA for the CDR3 is TGTGCCAGCAGTGAAGCGACAGGGTCCCACAATGAGCAGTTCTTC. Protein: CASSEATGSHNEQFF.

The chain uses TRBV5-4 and TRBJ2-5, with TRBD2 matching over 8 bases. The length of the CDR3 is 17 residues. The V and J ends lost 3 bases and 2 bases, in that order; junction bases with no gene match: 12. The V gene's germline CDR1 is SGHNT and CDR2 YYREEE (reference sequence). The CDR3 DNA sequence: TGTGCCAGCAGCTATAAACGGGGGGGTGCGCGACAAGAGACCCAGTACTTC. Its protein is CASSYKRGGARQETQYF.

The CDR3 loop is CASSPGTQPQHF. DNA of the CDR3: TGTGCCAGCAGCCCGGGAACTCAGCCCCAGCATTTT. The rearrangement links TRBV7-9 to TRBJ1-5; no reliable D call. CDR3 size: 12 residues. The ends were cut back, 5 bases at V and 6 bases at J, with 8 bases in the middle. Germline-derived CDR1 and CDR2 are SEHNR and FQNEAQ (reference sequence).

The CDR3 DNA is TGCGCCAGCAGCCAAGGTGGGCGGGCAGAAAAACTGTTTTTT. Its translation is CASSQGGRAEKLFF. This chain joins TRBV4-3 and TRBJ1-4; D gene ambiguous. This CDR3 has 14 amino acids. Germline V gene data show CDR1 as LGHNA and CDR2 as YSLEER. Trimming removed 1 base at V and 8 bases at J, with 11 bases between.

The genes are TRBV19 and TRBJ1-1; D unclear. This CDR3 spans 16 amino acids. Germline-derived CDR1 and CDR2 are LNHDA and SQIVND (reference sequence). V lost 3 bases and J lost 6, with 20 bases in between. CDR3 amino acids: CASSMFRPGFESEAFF. CDR3 DNA sequence: TGTGCCAGTAGTATGTTCCGTCCAGGCTTTGAATCTGAAGCTTTCTTT.

V is TRBV28 and J is TRBJ1-5; tentatively, D is TRBD1 (5 bases). V lost 1 base, J lost 5 bases, and 9 bases lay in between. Germline assignment: CDR1 MDHEN and CDR2 SYDVKM. The CDR3 loop spans 14 amino acids. The CDR3 region has the DNA TGTGCCAGCAGTTTATTCGGGGGGGATCAGCCCCAGCATTTT. It codes for CASSLFGGDQPQHF.

The chain joins TRBV29-1 to TRBJ1-4, with 7 positions matching TRBD1. The CDR3 loop spans 12 amino acids. Germline-derived CDR1 and CDR2 are SQVTM and ANQGSEA. The J segment lost 5 bases and the V segment lost 4 bases, leaving 1 base of the junction unmatched. The CDR3 region is CSVGGQNEKLFF. CDR3 DNA sequence: TGCAGCGTTGGGGGACAGAATGAAAAACTGTTTTTT.

The chain has TRBV13 and TRBJ1-4; weak D call: TRBD1 (6 bases). V was clipped by 4 bases and J by 6 bases, with 15 bases between them. CDR3 length: 15 amino acids. In germline, CDR1 is PRHDT, CDR2 FYEKMQ (reference sequence). The CDR3: CASSSSDRNYEKLFF. The CDR3 bases are TGTGCCAGCAGCTCCTCGGACAGAAACTATGAAAAACTGTTTTTT.

This chain connects TRBV7-9 to TRBJ1-2, with D uncertain. CDR1 and CDR2 (germline): SEHNR, FQNEAQ (reference sequence). The CDR3 consists of 12 residues. The V end was cut by 2 bases, the J end by 6 bases, with 7 bases between. The CDR3 region is CASSLRPDGYTF. The CDR3 nucleotides are TGTGCCAGCAGCTTACGCCCAGATGGCTACACCTTC.

This clone was recorded only once. This sequence joins TRBV3-1 (or the pseudogene TRBV3-2) and TRBJ1-1; TRBD1 agrees at 9 bases. CDR1 and CDR2 from the germline V gene are LGHDT and YNNKEL (reference sequence). This CDR3 has 18 amino acids. Unmatched junction bases numbered 10, after V lost 2 bases and J lost 0 bases. The CDR3 reads CASSQSAGTGTMNTEAFF. CDR3 DNA: TGTGCCAGCAGCCAATCGGCCGGGACAGGGACTATGAACACTGAAGCTTTCTTT.